The entry below gives a single TCR beta chain sequence along with its context. V gave up 1 base and J gave up 6 bases, with 16 bases separating them. The CDR3 has 16 amino acids. Germline CDR1 reads MGHRA; CDR2 reads YSYEKL. This sample is drawn from a study of blood T cell repertoires in COVID-19. Study at large: PBMCs, B-cell-depleted T cells, or T cells were the source of the cDNA or gDNA that made up the material.

Under the authors' procedure: Estimation of nucleated cell counts relied on the amplification of reference gene primers. Method: immunoSEQ multiplex PCR; TCRdb's copy keeps in-frame clones and lacks some. Clone size and the V and J calls come from that table; the DNA yielded D and trimming. The sample gives around 170,000 clones, around 84% of which show up once; roughly 8% is in the top ten. Participant age was roughly 18 to 90 years, and participants resided in around 24 US areas. Membership in each cohort depended on participant-reported clinical history. Material: PBMCs or T cells enriched from blood (not recorded which). This TCR derives from a woman aged 45-65 years who had recovered from COVID-19. V gene TRBV4-1 combines with J gene TRBJ1-5, with D possibly matching TRBD1 (6 bases). CDR3 loop: CASSQVPHRVGQPQHF. In DNA form, the CDR3 reads TGCGCCAGCAGCCAAGTTCCCCACAGGGTTGGTCAGCCCCAGCATTTT.